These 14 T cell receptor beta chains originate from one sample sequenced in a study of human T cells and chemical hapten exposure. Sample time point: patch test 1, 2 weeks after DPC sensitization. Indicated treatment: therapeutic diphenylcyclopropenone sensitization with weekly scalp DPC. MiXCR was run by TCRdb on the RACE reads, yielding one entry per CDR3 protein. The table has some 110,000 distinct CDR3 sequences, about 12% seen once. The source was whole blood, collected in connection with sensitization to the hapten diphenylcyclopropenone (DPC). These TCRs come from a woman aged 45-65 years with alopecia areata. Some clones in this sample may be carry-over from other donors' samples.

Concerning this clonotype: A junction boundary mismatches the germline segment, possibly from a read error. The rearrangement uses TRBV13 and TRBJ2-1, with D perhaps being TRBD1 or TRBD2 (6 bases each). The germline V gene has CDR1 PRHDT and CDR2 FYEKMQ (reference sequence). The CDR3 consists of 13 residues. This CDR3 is CASSFNRDTRAGF. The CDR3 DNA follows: TGTGCCAGCAGCTTCAACCGGGACACTCGCGCGGGATTC.

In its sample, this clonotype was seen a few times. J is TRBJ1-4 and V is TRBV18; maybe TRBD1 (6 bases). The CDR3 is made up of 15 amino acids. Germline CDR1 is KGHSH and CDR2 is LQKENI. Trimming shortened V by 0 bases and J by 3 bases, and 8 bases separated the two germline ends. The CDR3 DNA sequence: TGTGCCAGCTCACCACCGGGGACATCTAATGAAAAACTGTTTTTT. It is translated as CASSPPGTSNEKLFF.

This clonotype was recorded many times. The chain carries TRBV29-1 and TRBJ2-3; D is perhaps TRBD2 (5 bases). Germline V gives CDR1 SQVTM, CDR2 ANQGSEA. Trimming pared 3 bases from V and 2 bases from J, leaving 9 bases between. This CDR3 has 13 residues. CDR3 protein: CSVDRRATDTQYF. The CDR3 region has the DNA TGCAGCGTTGATCGGCGGGCCACAGATACGCAGTATTTT.

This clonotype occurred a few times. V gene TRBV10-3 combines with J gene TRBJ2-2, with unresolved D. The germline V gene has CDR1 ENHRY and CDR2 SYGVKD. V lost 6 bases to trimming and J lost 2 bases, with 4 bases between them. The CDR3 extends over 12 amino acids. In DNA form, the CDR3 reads TGTGCCATCAGCACAAACACCGGGGAGCTGTTTTTT. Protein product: CAISTNTGELFF.

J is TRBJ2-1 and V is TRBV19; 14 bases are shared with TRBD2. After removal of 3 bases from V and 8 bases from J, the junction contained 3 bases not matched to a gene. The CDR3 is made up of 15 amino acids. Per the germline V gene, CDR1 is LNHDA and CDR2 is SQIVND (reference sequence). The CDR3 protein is CASSMGLAGADEQFF. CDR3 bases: TGTGCCAGTAGTATGGGACTAGCGGGAGCCGATGAGCAGTTCTTC.

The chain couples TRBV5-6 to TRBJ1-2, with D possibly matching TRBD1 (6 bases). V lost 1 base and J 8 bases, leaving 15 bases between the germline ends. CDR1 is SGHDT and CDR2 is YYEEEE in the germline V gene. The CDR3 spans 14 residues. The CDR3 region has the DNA TGTGCCAGCAGCTTGAAACAGGGTGTAATCGGCTACACCTTC. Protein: CASSLKQGVIGYTF.

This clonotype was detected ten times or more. The CDR3, as DNA: TGTGCCAGCAGGGAACTAGCACGTCCCGGGGAGCTGTTTTTT. This sequence encodes CASRELARPGELFF. The rearrangement joins TRBV27 to TRBJ2-2, with a possible D match to TRBD2 (6 bases). The V end was cut by 6 bases, the J end by 6 bases, with 14 bases between. CDR3 length: 14 residues. The germline V gene encodes CDR1 MNHEY and CDR2 SMNVEV (reference sequence).

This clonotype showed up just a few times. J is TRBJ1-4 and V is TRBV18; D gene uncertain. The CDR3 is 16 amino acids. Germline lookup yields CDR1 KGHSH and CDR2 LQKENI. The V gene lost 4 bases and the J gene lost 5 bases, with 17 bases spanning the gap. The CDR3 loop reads CASSLSTATSNEKLFF. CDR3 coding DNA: TGTGCCAGCTCACTATCGACTGCTACTTCCAATGAAAAACTGTTTTTT.

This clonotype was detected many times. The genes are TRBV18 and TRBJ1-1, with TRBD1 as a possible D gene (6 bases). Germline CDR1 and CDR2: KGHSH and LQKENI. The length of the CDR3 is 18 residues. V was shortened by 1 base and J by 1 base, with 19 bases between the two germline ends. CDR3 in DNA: TGTGCCAGCTCACCACAAGGGGGGGCGAGGGGCGCGAACACTGAAGCTTTCTTT. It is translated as CASSPQGGARGANTEAFF.

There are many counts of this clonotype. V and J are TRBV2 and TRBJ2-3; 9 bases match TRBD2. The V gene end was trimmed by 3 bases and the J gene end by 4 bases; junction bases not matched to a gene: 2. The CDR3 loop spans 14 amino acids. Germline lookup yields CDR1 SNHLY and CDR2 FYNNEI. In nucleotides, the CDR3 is TGTGCCAGCAGTGAGCTAGCGGGGCCAGATACGCAGTATTTT. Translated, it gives CASSELAGPDTQYF.

The CDR3 DNA reads as TGCAGCGTTTCCCCCGGGACAGCTAGCAATCAGCCCCAGCATTTT. Protein product: CSVSPGTASNQPQHF. The V call is TRBV29-1, the J call TRBJ1-5; TRBD1 agrees at 7 bases. Germline CDR1 reads SQVTM; CDR2 reads ANQGSEA. Unmatched junction bases numbered 7, after V lost 5 bases and J lost 0 bases. This CDR3 has 15 residues. The full variable domain, with the rest looked up from reference TRBV29-1 and TRBJ1-5, is SAVISQKPSRDICQRGTSLTIQCQVDSQVTMMFWYRQQPGQSLTLIATANQGSEATYESGFVIDKFPISRPNLTFSTLTVSNMSPEDSSIYLCSVSPGTASNQPQHFGDGTRLSIL.

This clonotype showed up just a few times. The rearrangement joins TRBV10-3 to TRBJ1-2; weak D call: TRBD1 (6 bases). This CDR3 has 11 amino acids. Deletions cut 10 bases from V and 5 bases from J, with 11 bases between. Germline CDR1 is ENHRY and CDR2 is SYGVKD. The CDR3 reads CATGQTYGYTF. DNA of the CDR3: TGTGCCACCGGACAGACTTATGGCTACACCTTC.

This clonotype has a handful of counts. The CDR3 loop reads CSVSSGLTNEKLFF. CDR3 DNA sequence: TGCAGCGTTAGTAGTGGACTTACTAATGAAAAACTGTTTTTT. This chain connects TRBV29-1 to TRBJ1-4; D is undetermined. The CDR3 spans 14 residues. V was pared by 5 bases and J by 2 bases, with 12 bases between. The germline V gene encodes CDR1 SQVTM and CDR2 ANQGSEA. The variable domain in full, completed from reference TRBV29-1 and TRBJ1-4, reads SAVISQKPSRDICQRGTSLTIQCQVDSQVTMMFWYRQQPGQSLTLIATANQGSEATYESGFVIDKFPISRPNLTFSTLTVSNMSPEDSSIYLCSVSSGLTNEKLFFGSGTQLSVL.

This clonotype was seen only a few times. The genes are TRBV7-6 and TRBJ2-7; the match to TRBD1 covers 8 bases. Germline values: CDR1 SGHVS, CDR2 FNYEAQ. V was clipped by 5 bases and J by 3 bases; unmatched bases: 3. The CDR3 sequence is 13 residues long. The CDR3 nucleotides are TGTGCCAGCAGCCGGGACAGGAGCTACGAGCAGTACTTC. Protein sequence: CASSRDRSYEQYF.